The 6 T cell receptor beta chains listed next were all sequenced from one sample in a study of radiation and T cells in renal cell carcinoma. This sample's time point: blood 4 weeks post-SBRT, at nephrectomy. Treatment of the sample: 15 Gy SBRT to primary tumor, nephrectomy 4 weeks later. The assay was immunoSEQ multiplex PCR, and TCRdb's table has in-frame clones only and misses some. The sample carries 60,000 to 95,000 clones, around four fifths recorded once. The sample in question was blood, obtained from a patient whose treatment included radiotherapy and nephrectomy. These receptors came from a woman in her fifties or sixties with renal cell carcinoma.

The chain carries TRBV7-3 and TRBJ2-7; D is perhaps TRBD2 (6 bases). The CDR3 extends over 14 amino acids. The ends were cut back, 0 bases at V and 2 bases at J, with 8 bases in the middle. Per the germline V gene, CDR1 is SGHTA and CDR2 is FQGTGA. The CDR3 bases are TGTGCCAGCAGCTTAACTAGCGGAGCCTACGAGCAGTACTTC. It codes for CASSLTSGAYEQYF.

CDR3 loop: CASSARHYGYTF. The CDR3 DNA follows: TGTGCCAGCAGCGCCCGTCACTATGGCTACACCTTC. The V gene is TRBV11-2, the J gene TRBJ1-2; D is uncertain. Germline CDR1 SGHAT, CDR2 FQNNGV. V gave up 5 bases and J gave up 3 bases, with 7 bases separating them. The CDR3 has 12 residues.

This rearrangement joins TRBV27 to TRBJ2-7; TRBD1 is a possible D gene (5 bases). The CDR3 is 12 amino acids. Trimming removed 2 bases at V and 4 bases at J, with 6 bases between. In germline, CDR1 is MNHEY, CDR2 SMNVEV (reference sequence). The CDR3 protein is CASSLQGYEQYF. The DNA of the CDR3 is TGTGCCAGCAGTTTACAGGGATACGAGCAGTACTTC.

This chain uses TRBV2 with TRBJ2-4, with 9 bases lining up with TRBD1. CDR1 is SNHLY, CDR2 FYNNEI, per germline. J lost 3 bases, V lost 7 bases, and 7 bases had no gene match. This CDR3 has 15 amino acids. CDR3 in amino acids: CASTLDRGGKNIQYF. Written as DNA, the CDR3 is TGTGCCAGCACCCTGGACAGGGGAGGCAAAAACATTCAGTACTTC.

The J gene is TRBJ2-2, the V gene TRBV19; 9 positions match TRBD1. Unmatched junction bases numbered 7, after V lost 5 bases and J lost 3 bases. From germline, CDR1 is LNHDA and CDR2 SQIVND (reference sequence). This CDR3 has 16 amino acids. The CDR3 reads CASSSGTGSDTGELFF. DNA for the CDR3: TGTGCCAGTAGTTCCGGGACAGGGAGCGACACCGGGGAGCTGTTTTTT. Full variable domain (outside the CDR3, taken from reference TRBV19 and TRBJ2-2): DGGITQSPKYLFRKEGQNVTLSCEQNLNHDAMYWYRQDPGQGLRLIYYSQIVNDFQKGDIAEGYSVSREKKESFPLTVTSAQKNPTAFYLCASSSGTGSDTGELFFGEGSRLTVL.

The chain employs TRBV27 and TRBJ1-1; D not certain. V lost 5 bases to trimming and J lost 2 bases, with 18 bases between them. The length of the CDR3 is 16 residues. CDR1 is MNHEY and CDR2 is SMNVEV in the germline V gene (reference sequence). The CDR3 DNA reads TGTGCCAGCAGTCCGAGCTACGGACGAGGCAACACTGAAGCTTTCTTT. It encodes CASSPSYGRGNTEAFF.